A selection of T cell receptor beta chains follows, all from one sample in a study of neoadjuvant nivolumab and ipilimumab in lung cancer. Data came from immunoSEQ multiplex PCR; TCRdb stores just in-frame clones and leaves some out. The data hold about 38,000 clones, with roughly nine tenths observed a single time. The sequencing here drew on peripheral blood, taken before neoadjuvant nivolumab, alone or with ipilimumab. The origin of the receptors is an adult with non-small cell lung cancer. Each CDR3 is given with its conserved first and last residue. A D gene is named only where the DNA matches it firmly. For some rows the clone size is stated as once, few or many, or as a class when expanded; others skip it.

V gene,clone size,D gene,J gene,CDR3 DNA,CDR3 protein
TRBV5-1,-,-,TRBJ2-1,TGCGCCAGCTCCCGAGGGCAGGAGGGTGGTGAGCAGTTCTTC,CASSRGQEGGEQFF
TRBV27,-,-,TRBJ2-3,TGTGCCAGCACCAAATCTAGCACAGATACGCAGTATTTT,CASTKSSTDTQYF
TRBV27,-,-,TRBJ2-5,TGTGCCAGCAGTTCTCTCCGGGACGGCAGAGAAGAGACCCAGTACTTC,CASSSLRDGREETQYF
TRBV10-2,-,TRBD2,TRBJ2-1,TGCGCCAGCAGTGATGATCGCGGGAGGGCCTACAATGAGCAGTTCTTC,CASSDDRGRAYNEQFF
TRBV18,-,-,TRBJ2-7,TGTGCCAGCTCACCACCCGGGGAGGCGGGTTTTTACGAGCAGTACTTC,CASSPPGEAGFYEQYF
TRBV13,-,TRBD2,TRBJ2-3,TGTGCCAGCAGCCTAAGATCAAGCGGGAGTTTTACAGATACGCAGTATTTT,CASSLRSSGSFTDTQYF
TRBV13,once,-,TRBJ1-4,TGTGCCAGCAGCCCGTACAGCGGTTATAGTGAAAAACTGTTTTTT,CASSPYSGYSEKLFF
TRBV5-4,-,TRBD2,TRBJ2-4,TGTGCCAGCAGCTCTACCCTTGGTGGACTAGCGGGAAGTGGAAACATTCAGTACTTC,CASSSTLGGLAGSGNIQYF
TRBV19,-,-,TRBJ2-7,TGTGCCACAGCCTTGAGGGACGGGCTCTACGAGCAGTACTTC,CATALRDGLYEQYF
TRBV7-2,-,-,TRBJ2-1,TGTGCCAGCAGCTTAGAGGCGTACGGCAATGAGCAGTTCTTC,CASSLEAYGNEQFF
TRBV6-5,once,-,TRBJ2-7,TGTGCCAGCAGTCCGGAAGGGGTCGAGCAGTACTTC,CASSPEGVEQYF
TRBV19,few,TRBD1,TRBJ1-5,TGTGCCAGTAGTATAGGATGGACAGGGGATCAGCCCCAGCATTTT,CASSIGWTGDQPQHF
TRBV5-1,-,-,TRBJ2-1,TGCGCCAGCAGCTTGGTTGAGCAAGCCCCCCAAAATGAGCAGTTCTTC,CASSLVEQAPQNEQFF
TRBV2,-,-,TRBJ2-1,TGTGCCAGCAGTGGTCAACTAGGTCGAAGGTACAATGAGCAGTTCTTC,CASSGQLGRRYNEQFF
TRBV30,-,-,TRBJ2-7,TGTGCCTGGAGGTCCCTATACAGGGTATCTGGCTACGAGCAGTACTTC,CAWRSLYRVSGYEQYF
TRBV10-3,-,TRBD1,TRBJ1-2,TGTGCCATCAGTGAGTCGTATGGGACAGGGGGCGATGGCTACACCTTC,CAISESYGTGGDGYTF
TRBV7-3,once,-,TRBJ2-1,TGTGCCAGCAGCGCCCCAAATTCGGGTGAGCAGTTCTTC,CASSAPNSGEQFF
TRBV11-2,-,-,TRBJ1-1,TGTGCCAGCAGCTTAGATGTGGGGAACACTGAAGCTTTCTTT,CASSLDVGNTEAFF
TRBV21-1,once,-,TRBJ1-1,TGTGCCAGCAGCAAACCGGGACAGGGGGCTCGGCGCCTCATGAACACTGAAGCTTTCTTT,CASSKPGQGARRLMNTEAFF
TRBV11-2,-,TRBD2,TRBJ2-7,TGTGCCAGCAGGATGACTAGCGGGAGGTACGAGCAGTACTTC,CASRMTSGRYEQYF
TRBV11-2,few,-,TRBJ2-7,TGTGCCAGCAGCTTAGTGGAGTTTCGGGAGCAGTACTTC,CASSLVEFREQYF
TRBV6-4,-,TRBD2,TRBJ2-3,TGTGCCAGCAGTGAGCGGCTAGCGGGAGGAGATACGCAGTATTTT,CASSERLAGGDTQYF
TRBV27,-,TRBD1,TRBJ1-4,TGTGCCAGCAGTGATACAGGGGCTAGCGAAAAACTGTTTTTT,CASSDTGASEKLFF
TRBV6-1,-,TRBD1,TRBJ2-7,TGTGCCAGCAGGGCTGGACAGGACTACGAGCAGTACTTC,CASRAGQDYEQYF
TRBV27,-,-,TRBJ1-4,TGTGCCAGCAGTTTATGGGGGGTCTTAGGTGAAAAACTGTTTTTT,CASSLWGVLGEKLFF
TRBV30,-,-,TRBJ2-5,TGTGCCTGGTCAATCCGAGGGCCGCTTTCGGAGACCCAGTACTTC,CAWSIRGPLSETQYF
TRBV2,-,-,TRBJ1-5,TGTGCCAGCACGAGGGGCAATCAGCCCCAGCATTTT,CASTRGNQPQHF
TRBV6-5,-,-,TRBJ1-5,TGTGCCAGCAGCTCGACGCGGGGGCCCCAGCATTTT,CASSSTRGPQHF
TRBV9,-,-,TRBJ2-3,TGTGCCAGCAGCGTTCTGGGGACCACAGATACGCAGTATTTT,CASSVLGTTDTQYF
TRBV11-2,-,TRBD2,TRBJ2-1,TGTGCCAGCAGCTTACTAGCGGGAGGGCGCAATGAGCAGTTCTTC,CASSLLAGGRNEQFF
TRBV5-4,-,TRBD1,TRBJ1-2,TGTGCCAGCAGCTCCCGGGACAGCTATGGCTACACCTTC,CASSSRDSYGYTF
TRBV30,-,-,TRBJ1-1,TGTGCCTGGAGTGTGGGGCAGAACACTGAAGCTTTCTTT,CAWSVGQNTEAFF